Each of the 15 T cell receptor beta chains below was sequenced from the same sample in a study of T cell changes during pregnancy in multiple sclerosis. Profiled with immunoSEQ multiplex PCR; TCRdb holds only in-frame clones, not every one. This sample has under 50,000 clones, with approximately 94% found just once. The material was CD8+ T cells from peripheral blood mononuclear cells, obtained in the first trimester of pregnancy. The receptor source for this set is a female donor with multiple sclerosis, enrolled in a pregnancy study.

The rearrangement links TRBV27 to TRBJ2-5; D is ambiguous. V lost 11 bases and J 4 bases, leaving 11 bases between the germline ends. Germline values: CDR1 MNHEY, CDR2 SMNVEV (reference sequence). The length of the CDR3 is 11 residues. CDR3 amino acids: CAVLGRETQYF. In DNA, the CDR3 is TGTGCCGTCCTTGGGCGAGAGACCCAGTACTTC.

The V gene is TRBV7-6, the J gene TRBJ2-3; D not certain. The V end lost 4 bases, the J end lost 3 bases, and 14 bases lay between the germline ends. Germline V gene data show CDR1 as SGHVS and CDR2 as FNYEAQ. The CDR3 length is 15 residues. The chain's CDR3 is CASSSHSVETDTQYF. CDR3 nucleotide sequence: TGTGCCAGCAGCTCTCATTCGGTTGAGACAGATACGCAGTATTTT. The full variable domain, completed using reference TRBV7-6 and TRBJ2-3, is GAGVSQSPRYKVTKRGQDVALRCDPISGHVSLYWYRQALGQGPEFLTYFNYEAQQDKSGLPNDRFSAERPEGSISTLTIQRTEQRDSAMYRCASSSHSVETDTQYFGPGTRLTVL.

V is TRBV19 and J is TRBJ2-7, with a weak D call TRBD2 (6 bases). The ends were cut back, 5 bases at V and 3 bases at J, with 14 bases in the middle. CDR3 length equals 14 residues. Germline CDR1 and CDR2: LNHDA and SQIVND (reference sequence). CDR3 sequence reads: CASSGGTGYYEQYF. The CDR3 coding sequence is TGTGCCAGTAGTGGGGGGACGGGCTACTACGAGCAGTACTTC.

The V call is TRBV5-1, the J call TRBJ2-6; a possible D gene is TRBD2 (5 bases). Germline-derived CDR1 and CDR2 are SGHRS and YFSETQ. The CDR3 consists of 16 residues. V lost 5 bases, J lost 3 bases, and 15 bases lay in between. In DNA form, the CDR3 reads TGCGCCAGCAGGTCCGAGGGTGGAGGTGGGGCCAACGTCCTGACTTTC. Protein sequence: CASRSEGGGGANVLTF.

Only one count was recorded for this clone. DNA of the CDR3: TGTGCCAGCAGCCATTATAGCGGGAGCTCCTACAATGAGCAGTTCTTC. It translates to CASSHYSGSSYNEQFF. This sequence joins TRBV7-9 and TRBJ2-1; TRBD2 agrees at 9 bases. Trimming took 5 bases from V and 0 from J; bases not matched to a gene: 5. Germline V lookup: CDR1 SEHNR, CDR2 FQNEAQ (reference sequence). The CDR3 is made up of 16 amino acids.

This rearrangement joins TRBV19 to TRBJ1-1; D might be TRBD1 (6 bases). This CDR3 region has 13 residues. Germline CDR1 and CDR2: LNHDA and SQIVND (reference sequence). The germline V and J ends were trimmed by 7 bases and 5 bases, with 14 bases remaining between them. The DNA of the CDR3 is TGTGCCAGTATCTTACAGGGCAGGACTGAAGCTTTCTTT. This sequence encodes CASILQGRTEAFF.

The chain recombines TRBV28 with TRBJ2-1; 11 bases match TRBD1. The V and J ends lost 3 bases and 4 bases, in that order; junction bases with no gene match: 11. Germline loops: CDR1 MDHEN, CDR2 SYDVKM. There are 18 residues in the CDR3. The CDR3 reads CASSFRKRTGGLYNEQFF. Written as DNA, the CDR3 is TGTGCCAGCAGTTTTAGGAAACGGACAGGGGGCCTTTACAATGAGCAGTTCTTC.

This clone came up once. The rearrangement links TRBV2 to TRBJ2-5, with D possibly being TRBD2 (6 bases). V was clipped by 9 bases and J by 4 bases, with 12 bases between them. In germline, CDR1 is SNHLY, CDR2 FYNNEI. There are 12 residues in the CDR3. The CDR3 sequence: CARRDSLETQYF. The CDR3 nucleotides read TGTGCCAGGAGGGACTCCCTAGAGACCCAGTACTTC.

The gene calls are TRBV9 and TRBJ2-1; 10 bases fit TRBD2. This CDR3 contains 17 residues. The junction had 14 bases not matched to a gene; V was cut back by 3 bases and J by 8 bases. Germline assignment: CDR1 SGDLS and CDR2 YYNGEE. CDR3 bases: TGTGCCAGCAGCGAGCCGGCGACAGCGGGAGGGGAGTATGAGCAGTTCTTC. Protein product: CASSEPATAGGEYEQFF.

This chain uses TRBV25-1 with TRBJ1-1, with a weak D call TRBD1 (6 bases). The CDR3 consists of 15 residues. Between the trimmed V and J ends, which lost 4 bases and 2 bases, there was a span of 14 bases. From germline, CDR1 is MGHDK and CDR2 SYGVNS. The CDR3 nucleotides are TGTGCCAGCAGTGTCTACAGGGAGGGAAACACTGAAGCTTTCTTT. Its protein is CASSVYREGNTEAFF.

This clone was seen a single time. The CDR3 protein is CASRGQLLSSYEQYF. CDR3 DNA sequence: TGTGCCAGCAGGGGACAGCTACTCAGCTCCTACGAGCAGTACTTC. The chain recombines TRBV27 with TRBJ2-7, with 7 bases fitting TRBD1. The germline V gene has CDR1 MNHEY and CDR2 SMNVEV (reference sequence). The junction had 8 bases not matched to a gene; V was cut back by 6 bases and J by 0 bases. CDR3 length: 15 residues.

The table lists this clone with a count of one. This chain joins TRBV11-3 and TRBJ2-5; 10 bases match TRBD2. The J segment lost 2 bases and the V segment lost 2 bases, leaving 5 bases of the junction unmatched. The CDR3 is 16 amino acids. Germline lookup yields CDR1 SGHNT and CDR2 YENEEA. This CDR3 reads CASSLNPAGGQETQYF. For the CDR3, the DNA is TGTGCCAGCAGCTTAAATCCAGCGGGGGGGCAAGAGACCCAGTACTTC.

This chain uses TRBV4-2 with TRBJ1-2; maybe TRBD1 (6 bases). Germline V lookup: CDR1 LGHNA, CDR2 YNFKEQ. This CDR3 spans 17 amino acids. V gave up 1 base and J gave up 5 bases, with 20 bases separating them. The CDR3 loop reads CASSQVWNRDVLYGYTF. In DNA form, the CDR3 reads TGTGCCAGCAGCCAAGTATGGAACAGGGATGTGTTGTATGGCTACACCTTC.

This clone was seen more than once but under ten times. The V and J genes are TRBV19 and TRBJ1-2, with D maybe TRBD1 (5 bases). The CDR3 is 13 amino acids. V was shortened by 7 bases and J by 8 bases, with 17 bases between the two germline ends. CDR1 is LNHDA and CDR2 is SQIVND in the germline V gene (reference sequence). The CDR3 bases are TGTGCCAGTACCTCGACAGAGGCGGACGGCTACACCTTC. Its translation: CASTSTEADGYTF.

The genes are TRBV7-6 and TRBJ2-3; maybe TRBD2 (5 bases). This CDR3 contains 13 residues. Germline values: CDR1 SGHVS, CDR2 FNYEAQ. Trimming stripped 3 bases from V and 1 base from J, with 5 bases between. The DNA for the CDR3 is TGTGCCAGCAGCTTCGGGGGCACAGATACGCAGTATTTT. The encoded protein is CASSFGGTDTQYF.